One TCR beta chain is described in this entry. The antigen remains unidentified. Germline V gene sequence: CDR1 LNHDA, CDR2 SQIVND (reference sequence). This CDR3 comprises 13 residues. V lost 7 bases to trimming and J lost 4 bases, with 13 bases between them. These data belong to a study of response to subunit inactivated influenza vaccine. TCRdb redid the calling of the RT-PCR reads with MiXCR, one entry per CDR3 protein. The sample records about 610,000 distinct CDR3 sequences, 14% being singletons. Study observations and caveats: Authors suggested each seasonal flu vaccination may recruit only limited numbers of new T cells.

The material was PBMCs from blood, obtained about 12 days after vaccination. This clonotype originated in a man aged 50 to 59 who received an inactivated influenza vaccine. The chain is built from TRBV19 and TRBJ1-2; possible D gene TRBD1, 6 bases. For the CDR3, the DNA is TGTGCCAGTATAAGGACAGCCACCTATGGCTACACCTTC. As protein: CASIRTATYGYTF.